These 21 T cell receptor beta chains originate from one sample sequenced in a study of blood T cell repertoires in COVID-19. TCRdb's copy holds only in-frame clones and misses some; the assay was immunoSEQ multiplex PCR. The sample contains hundreds of thousands of clones, roughly nine tenths of which appear only once. The sequenced sample was PBMCs or T cells enriched from blood (not recorded which). The receptors stem from a woman in her twenties or thirties who had recovered from COVID-19.

This rearrangement joins TRBV5-1 to TRBJ2-5; 9 positions match TRBD2. Germline lookup yields CDR1 SGHRS and CDR2 YFSETQ. With V trimmed by 1 base and J by 4 bases, 8 bases remained unmatched. The CDR3 covers 16 residues. The CDR3, as DNA: TGCGCCAGCAGCTTGTTAGCGGGGGAGTCAGGAGAGACCCAGTACTTC. Its protein product is CASSLLAGESGETQYF.

V usage is TRBV28 and J usage is TRBJ1-3; weak D call: TRBD1 (5 bases). Germline-derived CDR1 and CDR2 are MDHEN and SYDVKM. This CDR3 region has 16 residues. V was pared by 1 base and J by 0 bases, with 10 bases between. The CDR3 here is CASSLSAGLSGNTIYF. CDR3 nucleotide sequence: TGTGCCAGCAGTTTATCGGCGGGGCTCTCTGGAAACACCATATATTTT. The full variable domain, in which reference TRBV28 and TRBJ1-3 provide the parts outside the CDR3, is DVKVTQSSRYLVKRTGEKVFLECVQDMDHENMFWYRQDPGLGLRLIYFSYDVKMKEKGDIPEGYSVSREKKERFSLILESASTNQTSMYLCASSLSAGLSGNTIYFGEGSWLTVV.

The V call is TRBV19, the J call TRBJ2-1; TRBD1 matches at 10 bases. Germline assignment: CDR1 LNHDA and CDR2 SQIVND (reference sequence). V was pared by 5 bases and J by 8 bases, with 15 bases of the junction left unmatched. The CDR3 length is 17 residues. In DNA, the CDR3 is TGTGCCAGTAGTGGATGGGACAGGGGTAAGGTTAGGGATGAGCAGTTCTTC. This sequence encodes CASSGWDRGKVRDEQFF. Full variable domain (outside the CDR3, taken from reference TRBV19 and TRBJ2-1): DGGITQSPKYLFRKEGQNVTLSCEQNLNHDAMYWYRQDPGQGLRLIYYSQIVNDFQKGDIAEGYSVSREKKESFPLTVTSAQKNPTAFYLCASSGWDRGKVRDEQFFGPGTRLTVL.

CDR3 amino acids: CASSEFQSNQPQHF. CDR3 sequence (DNA): TGTGCCAGCAGTGAATTCCAGAGCAATCAGCCCCAGCATTTT. The V gene is TRBV6-1, the J gene TRBJ1-5, with D unresolved. V was pared by 2 bases and J by 1 base, with 6 bases between. Per germline, CDR1 MNHNS and CDR2 SASEGT. The CDR3 loop spans 14 amino acids.

This clone showed up just a few times. The chain employs TRBV7-9 and TRBJ1-6; tentatively, D is TRBD1 (5 bases). From germline, CDR1 is SEHNR and CDR2 FQNEAQ (reference sequence). The ends were cut back, 6 bases at V and 6 bases at J, with 12 bases in the middle. The CDR3 consists of 14 residues. The CDR3 DNA sequence: TGTGCCAGCAGGGGGTCAGGGTTTAATTCACCCCTCCACTTT. It yields the protein CASRGSGFNSPLHF.

CDR3 sequence (DNA): TGTGCCAGCAGCCCCCGACCGGGACAGCTATTCTATGGCTACACCTTC. Translating it yields CASSPRPGQLFYGYTF. The chain is built from TRBV11-2 and TRBJ1-2, with 7 bases that match TRBD1. The CDR3 has 16 amino acids. CDR1 and CDR2 from the germline V gene are SGHAT and FQNNGV. The trim removed 5 bases at V and 4 bases at J, leaving 13 bases unmatched. Looking up the rest from reference TRBV11-2 and TRBJ1-2 gives the full variable domain: EAGVAQSPRYKIIEKRQSVAFWCNPISGHATLYWYQQILGQGPKLLIQFQNNGVVDDSQLPKDRFSAERLKGVDSTLKIQPAKLEDSAVYLCASSPRPGQLFYGYTFGSGTRLTVV.

The rearrangement links TRBV2 to TRBJ1-2; unclear D gene. Trimming pared 6 bases from V and 0 bases from J, leaving 8 bases between. Germline CDR1 and CDR2: SNHLY and FYNNEI. The CDR3 runs to 13 residues. CDR3 sequence (DNA): TGTGCCAGCAGGCCCGGGACTAACTATGGCTACACCTTC. Residues: CASRPGTNYGYTF.

This clone was counted a few times. This chain connects TRBV11-2 to TRBJ2-3; D might be TRBD2 (5 bases). Trimming stripped 1 base from V and 6 bases from J, with 11 bases between. The CDR3 consists of 14 residues. Per germline, CDR1 SGHAT and CDR2 FQNNGV. The CDR3 DNA reads TGTGCCAGCAGCTTAGGAGTGAGGGCCGATACGCAGTATTTT. This codes for CASSLGVRADTQYF.

The V and J genes are TRBV15 and TRBJ1-4; no clear D gene. The CDR3 loop spans 15 amino acids. Trimming removed 1 base from V and 7 bases from J, with 13 bases in between. Germline V CDR1 and CDR2: LNHNV, YYDKDF (reference sequence). The CDR3 DNA follows: TGTGCCACCAGCAGAGTTTCGGGAGGTTCTGAAAAACTGTTTTTT. It codes for CATSRVSGGSEKLFF.

This chain uses TRBV6-1 with TRBJ1-1, with D unclear. The CDR3 runs 13 residues. V was trimmed by 2 bases and J by 1 base, leaving 5 bases between them. Germline V lookup: CDR1 MNHNS, CDR2 SASEGT. Written as DNA, the CDR3 is TGTGCCAGCAGTGAATCTAGGAACACTGAAGCTTTCTTT. Translating gives CASSESRNTEAFF.

This chain connects TRBV19 to TRBJ2-6; D call uncertain. Trimming took 5 bases from V and 0 from J, leaving 8 bases between them. Germline CDR1 and CDR2: LNHDA and SQIVND (reference sequence). CDR3 length: 15 amino acids. The CDR3 DNA reads as TGTGCCAGTAGTGGTCGGTCCTCTGGGGCCAACGTCCTGACTTTC. It yields the protein CASSGRSSGANVLTF.

In its sample, this clone was seen a few times. The chain has TRBV29-1 and TRBJ1-1; 9 bases match TRBD1. V lost 7 bases, J lost 4 bases, and 7 bases stayed unmatched. Germline values: CDR1 SQVTM, CDR2 ANQGSEA. CDR3 length equals 13 residues. The CDR3 here is CSAEQGAGTEAFF. The CDR3 DNA reads TGCAGCGCCGAACAGGGGGCAGGCACTGAAGCTTTCTTT.

The chain has TRBV25-1 and TRBJ2-3, with a tentative D call TRBD1 (6 bases). CDR1 and CDR2 (germline): MGHDK, SYGVNS. CDR3 length equals 15 residues. Trimming left V 2 bases short and J 3 bases short, with 12 bases between. This CDR3 is CASSEGGKRTDTQYF. The CDR3 DNA follows: TGTGCCAGCAGTGAAGGGGGCAAGCGGACAGATACGCAGTATTTT.

The chain is built from TRBV10-1 and TRBJ2-3; maybe TRBD1 (6 bases). Germline CDR1 WNHNN, CDR2 SYGVQD (reference sequence). The CDR3 sequence is 15 residues long. V lost 3 bases and J 3 bases, leaving 13 bases between the germline ends. The CDR3 bases are TGCGCCAGCAGTGAAGCGGCAGGGGTAACAGATACGCAGTATTTT. Translated, it gives CASSEAAGVTDTQYF.

This clone appeared once. The V and J genes are TRBV5-4 and TRBJ2-7; maybe TRBD2 (6 bases). V lost 3 bases and J 5 bases, leaving 12 bases between the germline ends. CDR1 and CDR2 (germline): SGHNT, YYREEE (reference sequence). The CDR3 is 13 residues long. This CDR3 reads CASSWGDADEQYF. As DNA, the CDR3 is TGTGCCAGCAGCTGGGGGGACGCGGACGAGCAGTACTTC.

The chain recombines TRBV25-1 with TRBJ2-7; D remains unclear. The V end was cut by 3 bases, the J end by 2 bases, with 11 bases between. Germline lookup yields CDR1 MGHDK and CDR2 SYGVNS. The CDR3 spans 14 residues. The CDR3 DNA is TGTGCCAGCAGTGACATTCGCGGAACCTACGAGCAGTACTTC. As protein: CASSDIRGTYEQYF.

The chain couples TRBV28 to TRBJ2-3; maybe TRBD2 (5 bases). The V and J ends lost 3 bases and 2 bases respectively, with 12 bases between them. CDR1 is MDHEN and CDR2 is SYDVKM in the germline V gene. The CDR3 spans 15 residues. CDR3 protein: CASSLRATHTDTQYF. The CDR3 nucleotides read TGTGCCAGCAGTTTGCGGGCCACGCACACAGATACGCAGTATTTT.

V is TRBV3-1 (or the pseudogene TRBV3-2) and J is TRBJ2-5, with 8 bases that match TRBD2. The CDR3 runs to 17 residues. Germline V gene lookup returns CDR1 LGHDT and CDR2 YNNKEL (reference sequence). Trimming at V came to 6 bases and at J to 4 bases, leaving 16 bases not matched to a gene. The DNA of the CDR3 is TGTGCCAGCAGACCCAATCGGGGGGGCGAGTTACGAGAGACCCAGTACTTC. This translates into CASRPNRGGELRETQYF.

The V call is TRBV9, the J call TRBJ2-5, with D possibly TRBD2 on 6 matching bases. CDR1 and CDR2 (germline): SGDLS, YYNGEE. The ends were cut back, 0 bases at V and 1 base at J, with 7 bases in the middle. The CDR3 extends over 14 amino acids. CDR3 DNA sequence: TGTGCCAGCAGCGTAGAACTAGCCCAAGAGACCCAGTACTTC. Translation: CASSVELAQETQYF.

The chain carries TRBV5-8 and TRBJ1-2; 9 bases fit TRBD1. CDR1 is SGHTS and CDR2 is YDEGEE in the germline V gene. This CDR3 comprises 15 residues. Germline trimming cut 3 bases from V and 8 bases from J; bases unmatched to any gene: 11. The CDR3 protein is CASSSGTGYAGGYTF. As DNA, the CDR3 is TGTGCCAGCAGCTCCGGGACAGGGTACGCGGGGGGCTACACCTTC.

This clone showed up just a few times. The chain is built from TRBV28 and TRBJ2-5; TRBD2 agrees at 8 bases. Germline V lookup: CDR1 MDHEN, CDR2 SYDVKM. This CDR3 has 15 residues. V lost 4 bases and J lost 3; bases outside the gene matches: 7. As DNA, the CDR3 is TGTGCCAGCAGTTCCTCCGGGGGGGCCAAAGAGACCCAGTACTTC. Translating it yields CASSSSGGAKETQYF.